What follows are 14 T cell receptor beta chains derived from one specimen sequenced in a study of blood T cells in healthy people across ages. Primers used in a second PCR of roughly 7 to 12 cycles were a sample-barcoded 5' primer and a J-beta primer mix. TCRdb passed the 5' RACE reads through MiXCR, listing each CDR3 protein once. In the table there are approximately 1,700,000 distinct CDR3 sequences, roughly two fifths of which are singletons. The sample taken for sequencing was blood. The receptor source for this set is a human donor in good health.

The V and J genes are TRBV5-1 and TRBJ1-4; D is possibly TRBD2 (6 bases). The J call may not be correct, given that the DNA end is closer to TRBJ2-2. This CDR3 has 16 residues. The V gene's germline CDR1 is SGHRS and CDR2 YFSETQ. The CDR3 DNA reads TGCGCCAGCAGCTTGGCCCCGGGACTTACCACCGGGGAGCTGTTTTTT. Its protein product is CASSLAPGLTTGELFF.

V gene TRBV11-3 combines with J gene TRBJ2-3; 10 bases match TRBD2. CDR1 and CDR2 from the germline V gene are SGHNT and YENEEA. J gave up 2 bases and V 0 bases, and 11 bases lay outside the gene matches. The CDR3 loop spans 19 amino acids. CDR3 nucleotides: TGTGCCAGCAGCTTAGATTCCCGTCCTAGCGGGGGTATCACAGATACGCAGTATTTT. Its translation is CASSLDSRPSGGITDTQYF.

Worth noting for this clonotype: A junction end diverges from the germline sequence, so it may reflect a read error. V gene TRBV20-1 combines with J gene TRBJ1-1; the D is unclear. The CDR3 length is 13 residues. Germline CDR1 DFQATT, CDR2 SNEGSKA (reference sequence). Here the CDR3 DNA reads TGCGGTGCTATTGACGGGATGAACACTGAAGCTTTCTTT. Translating gives CGAIDGMNTEAFF.

The genes are TRBV7-9 and TRBJ2-1; D is possibly TRBD2 (5 bases). The CDR3 has 15 residues. V was cut by 5 bases and J by 0 bases, with 11 bases left in between. Germline assignment: CDR1 SEHNR and CDR2 FQNEAQ (reference sequence). CDR3 in DNA: TGTGCCAGCAGCCGCCGGCGGGCCTCCTACAATGAGCAGTTCTTC. Protein: CASSRRRASYNEQFF.

This clonotype has more than one count but fewer than ten. The V and J genes are TRBV3-1 and TRBJ2-5, with a possible D match to TRBD1 (5 bases). This CDR3 contains 18 residues. CDR1 and CDR2 from the germline V gene are LGHDT and YNNKEL (reference sequence). The V gene lost 3 bases and the J gene lost 5 bases, with 25 bases spanning the gap. For the CDR3, the DNA is TGTGCCAGCAGCCATAAGCGAATTACCAGGGAATCGGAGGAGACCCAGTACTTC. Translating it yields CASSHKRITRESEETQYF.

This clonotype was seen only a few times. J is TRBJ2-1 and V is TRBV7-3; 7 bases agree with TRBD2. J was trimmed by 6 bases and V by 4 bases; bases with no gene match: 6. In germline, CDR1 is SGHTA, CDR2 FQGTGA. The CDR3 is 14 residues long. The CDR3 reads CASSWAGDPNEQFF. CDR3 nucleotides: TGTGCCAGCAGCTGGGCGGGGGACCCCAATGAGCAGTTCTTC.

This clonotype has only a few counts. The gene calls are TRBV5-1 and TRBJ2-7; tentatively, D is TRBD2 (6 bases). The V end lost 4 bases, the J end lost 5 bases, and 19 bases lay between the germline ends. CDR1 and CDR2 from the germline V gene are SGHRS and YFSETQ. The CDR3 is 15 amino acids. The CDR3 is CASSPRVGTPDEQYF. The CDR3 DNA reads as TGCGCCAGCAGCCCCCGGGTTGGGACTCCCGACGAGCAGTACTTC.

This clonotype was detected a few times. The rearrangement links TRBV7-2 to TRBJ2-7, with D possibly TRBD1 on 5 matching bases. Trimming left V 0 bases short and J 3 bases short, with 15 bases between. Germline V gene sequence: CDR1 SGHTA, CDR2 FQGNSA. The CDR3 contains 16 residues. The CDR3 DNA follows: TGTGCCAGCAGCTTAGCCGCGAGTACGACAGTCTACGAGCAGTACTTC. Its translation is CASSLAASTTVYEQYF.

The chain uses TRBV5-1 and TRBJ1-1, with no clear D. CDR1 and CDR2 (germline): SGHRS, YFSETQ. This CDR3 has 15 amino acids. The germline V and J ends were trimmed by 0 bases and 4 bases, with 13 bases remaining between them. CDR3 DNA: TGCGCCAGCAGCTTGGGATCGCCCCGAACCACTGAAGCTTTCTTT. Translating it yields CASSLGSPRTTEAFF.

The chain couples TRBV4-2 to TRBJ1-2; 10 bases are shared with TRBD1. The CDR3 consists of 18 residues. CDR1 is LGHNA, CDR2 YNFKEQ, per germline. Trimming cost V 2 bases and J 3 bases; bases outside gene matches: 12. The CDR3 DNA is TGTGCCAGCAGCCAAACTGGGACAGGGGAACCCGGGGACTATGGCTACACCTTC. Translated, it gives CASSQTGTGEPGDYGYTF.

This clonotype turned up a few times. The chain joins TRBV2 to TRBJ2-2; the match to TRBD2 covers 7 bases. V trimming: 5 bases; J trimming: 3 bases; junction bases outside the gene matches: 3. The CDR3 spans 14 residues. CDR1 and CDR2 from the germline V gene are SNHLY and FYNNEI. The CDR3 DNA reads TGTGCCAGCAGTTGGGGGGGTTACACCGGGGAGCTGTTTTTT. Amino acid sequence: CASSWGGYTGELFF.

The V call is TRBV15, the J call TRBJ1-1; D might be TRBD1 (6 bases). Germline lookup yields CDR1 LNHNV and CDR2 YYDKDF (reference sequence). V lost 0 bases and J lost 5, with 16 bases in between. The CDR3 spans 16 residues. For the CDR3, the DNA is TGTGCCACCAGCAGAGATTTCCGAATTCAGGGGACTGAAGCTTTCTTT. Its protein product is CATSRDFRIQGTEAFF.

This chain joins TRBV2 and TRBJ2-5; D call uncertain. The end of the DNA aligns better with TRBJ2-7, so the J call may be wrong. Germline V gene sequence: CDR1 SNHLY, CDR2 FYNNEI. This CDR3 is built from 14 residues. CDR3 region: CASSERADFYEQYF. CDR3 in DNA: TGTGCCAGCAGTGAAAGGGCAGACTTTTACGAGCAGTACTTC.

This clonotype was seen only once. The rearrangement links TRBV12-3 or TRBV12-4 to TRBJ1-2, with D possibly being TRBD1 (6 bases). The V end was cut by 5 bases, the J end by 3 bases, with 19 bases between. This CDR3 is 16 amino acids long. The CDR3 bases are TGTGCCAGCAGTCCAGAAGGCGCTTGGGGGCACTATGGCTACACCTTC. It encodes CASSPEGAWGHYGYTF.